Each of the 24 T cell receptor beta chains below was sequenced from the same sample in a study of siplizumab effects on memory and regulatory T cells. Profiling relied on immunoSEQ multiplex PCR, and the TCRdb table lists in-frame clones only, not all of them. The profile shows some 53,000 clones, 95% to 98% of them singletons. Sequenced material: naive CD4+ T cells sorted from blood. The receptor set was obtained from a human donor in good health.

The chain links TRBV4-2 to TRBJ2-7; D perhaps matches TRBD2 (6 bases). The germline V gene encodes CDR1 LGHNA and CDR2 YNFKEQ. This CDR3 contains 15 residues. Between the trimmed V and J ends, which lost 0 bases and 0 bases, there was a span of 9 bases. CDR3 coding DNA: TGTGCCAGCAGCCAAGAGGTAGCGGTCTCCTACGAGCAGTACTTC. This translates into CASSQEVAVSYEQYF.

The genes are TRBV7-2 and TRBJ2-3; 10 bases agree with TRBD2. V lost 2 bases to trimming and J lost 7 bases; unmatched junction nucleotides: 9. CDR3 size: 16 residues. Germline loops: CDR1 SGHTA, CDR2 FQGNSA. The chain's CDR3 is CASSLSSSGSGYTQYF. CDR3 DNA: TGTGCCAGCAGCTTATCGTCTAGCGGGAGTGGTTATACGCAGTATTTT.

The V gene is TRBV30, the J gene TRBJ2-1; 11 bases line up with TRBD1. The CDR3 totals 16 residues. The germline V gene encodes CDR1 GTSNPN and CDR2 SVGIG (reference sequence). V shed 0 bases and J 7 bases; nucleotides not matched to a gene: 8. CDR3 residues: CAWSVKGTGGRNEQFF. CDR3 nucleotide sequence: TGTGCCTGGAGTGTAAAAGGGACAGGGGGAAGGAATGAGCAGTTCTTC.

The rearrangement joins TRBV27 to TRBJ2-3; D remains unclear. This CDR3 is 16 amino acids long. Trimming took off 3 bases at V and 0 bases at J, with 13 bases between the two ends. CDR1 and CDR2 (germline): MNHEY, SMNVEV (reference sequence). As DNA, the CDR3 is TGTGCCAGCAGTTTGTTTCTGCCTACTAGCACAGATACGCAGTATTTT. Protein product: CASSLFLPTSTDTQYF.

V is TRBV7-9 and J is TRBJ2-3, with 7 nucleotides matching TRBD1. Germline values: CDR1 SEHNR, CDR2 FQNEAQ (reference sequence). The CDR3 runs to 13 residues. V shed 8 bases and J 4 bases; nucleotides not matched to a gene: 6. This CDR3 is CASESGQPDTQYF. CDR3 sequence (DNA): TGTGCCAGCGAATCGGGACAGCCAGATACGCAGTATTTT.

V usage is TRBV25-1 and J usage is TRBJ1-3; D gene uncertain. Trimming pared 1 base from V and 0 bases from J, leaving 10 bases between. Germline V gives CDR1 MGHDK, CDR2 SYGVNS. This CDR3 has 16 residues. The CDR3 region has the DNA TGTGCCAGCAGTGAATTGGACCTGACCTCTGGAAACACCATATATTTT. This codes for CASSELDLTSGNTIYF. Complete variable domain (other parts from reference TRBV25-1 and TRBJ1-3): EADIYQTPRYLVIGTGKKITLECSQTMGHDKMYWYQQDPGMELHLIHYSYGVNSTEKGDLSSESTVSRIRTEHFPLTLESARPSHTSQYLCASSELDLTSGNTIYFGEGSWLTVV.

This clone appeared once. The gene calls are TRBV29-1 and TRBJ2-3; TRBD2 agrees at 8 bases. This CDR3 spans 16 amino acids. Germline V gene data show CDR1 as SQVTM and CDR2 as ANQGSEA. V was clipped by 5 bases and J by 2 bases; unmatched bases: 12. The CDR3 reads CSVRGGAGADTDTQYF. CDR3 DNA sequence: TGCAGCGTTAGGGGGGGAGCGGGAGCGGACACAGATACGCAGTATTTT.

The J gene is TRBJ2-1, the V gene TRBV19, with D tentatively TRBD2 (6 bases). CDR3 size: 15 residues. Germline V CDR1 and CDR2: LNHDA, SQIVND (reference sequence). V gave up 3 bases and J gave up 2 bases, with 11 bases separating them. The CDR3 region has the DNA TGTGCCAGTAGTATTACGCGGGAACCCTACAATGAGCAGTTCTTC. Protein: CASSITREPYNEQFF.

This chain links TRBV7-2 with TRBJ2-7; 7 bases are a match to TRBD2. Unmatched junction bases numbered 6, after V lost 2 bases and J lost 5 bases. The CDR3 loop spans 14 amino acids. Germline V CDR1 and CDR2: SGHTA, FQGNSA. The CDR3 nucleotides read TGTGCCAGCAGCTTAATCGGGAGGCGGCACGAGCAGTACTTC. This encodes CASSLIGRRHEQYF.

The J gene is TRBJ2-1, the V gene TRBV30; D not certain. Germline V gene data show CDR1 as GTSNPN and CDR2 as SVGIG (reference sequence). Trimming left V 0 bases short and J 10 bases short, with 10 bases between. The CDR3 contains 12 residues. CDR3 residues: CAWSVRPREQFF. The CDR3 region has the DNA TGTGCCTGGAGTGTACGCCCGCGGGAGCAGTTCTTC.

The chain has TRBV10-3 and TRBJ2-4, with D perhaps TRBD1 (6 bases). This CDR3 has 13 residues. CDR1 ENHRY and CDR2 SYGVKD come from the germline V gene. Trimming shortened V by 4 bases and J by 6 bases, and 10 bases separated the two germline ends. CDR3 protein: CAISAVGANIQYF. DNA of the CDR3: TGTGCCATCAGTGCCGTGGGGGCAAACATTCAGTACTTC.

In nucleotides, the CDR3 is TGTGCCAGCAGCCGGCCCCCGGGGGAGCAGTACTTC. Translated: CASSRPPGEQYF. The V and J genes are TRBV11-3 and TRBJ2-7; a weak D match, TRBD2 (5 bases). There are 12 residues in the CDR3. V dropped 5 bases and J dropped 7 bases, with 12 bases sitting between them. Per germline, CDR1 SGHNT and CDR2 YENEEA.

This chain connects TRBV2 to TRBJ2-7; 8 positions match TRBD2. Trimming cost V 6 bases and J 0 bases; bases outside gene matches: 4. Per the germline V gene, CDR1 is SNHLY and CDR2 is FYNNEI. CDR3 length: 14 amino acids. Written as DNA, the CDR3 is TGTGCCAGCAGATTACTAGCGGCCTCCTACGAGCAGTACTTC. It codes for CASRLLAASYEQYF.

The chain has TRBV5-6 and TRBJ2-3, with 9 bases that match TRBD2. V was clipped by 3 bases and J by 5 bases; unmatched bases: 7. Germline CDR1 is SGHDT and CDR2 is YYEEEE. This CDR3 is built from 15 residues. CDR3 bases: TGTGCCAGCAGCTCTTGGACTAGCGTGGTAGATACGCAGTATTTT. Protein product: CASSSWTSVVDTQYF.

The genes are TRBV29-1 and TRBJ2-7; a weak D match, TRBD1 (6 bases). V shed 5 bases and J shed 1 base, with 18 bases lying between them. Germline V gene lookup returns CDR1 SQVTM and CDR2 ANQGSEA. The CDR3 runs 15 residues. Written as DNA, the CDR3 is TGCAGCGTTAACCCACAGGGTAAGGGTTCCTACGAGCAGTACTTC. It encodes CSVNPQGKGSYEQYF.

This rearrangement joins TRBV15 to TRBJ2-2; 9 nucleotides agree with TRBD2. The ends lost 5 bases at V and 4 bases at J; junction bases unmatched: 8. The CDR3 spans 16 residues. Per germline, CDR1 LNHNV and CDR2 YYDKDF (reference sequence). CDR3 in amino acids: CATSQRAGGATGELFF. As DNA, the CDR3 is TGTGCCACCAGCCAGAGGGCGGGAGGGGCCACCGGGGAGCTGTTTTTT.

This rearrangement joins TRBV5-4 to TRBJ2-5, with TRBD1 matching 7 bases. V dropped 2 bases and J dropped 5; count of bases not matched to a gene: 6. The CDR3 has 14 amino acids. In germline, CDR1 is SGHNT, CDR2 YYREEE (reference sequence). CDR3 region: CASSLAGGVETQYF. In nucleotides, the CDR3 is TGTGCCAGCAGCTTAGCAGGGGGTGTTGAGACCCAGTACTTC.

The chain employs TRBV20-1 and TRBJ2-7, with D unresolved. The CDR3 spans 11 residues. In germline, CDR1 is DFQATT, CDR2 SNEGSKA (reference sequence). V was shortened by 0 bases and J by 12 bases, with 12 bases between the two germline ends. CDR3 sequence: CSARDRAAVYF. In DNA, the CDR3 is TGCAGTGCTAGAGATCGGGCTGCCGTGTACTTC.

V is TRBV6-5 and J is TRBJ2-1; 7 bases map to TRBD2. V shed 6 bases and J 5 bases; nucleotides not matched to a gene: 7. Germline assignment: CDR1 MNHEY and CDR2 SVGAGI. The CDR3 spans 14 residues. The CDR3 region is CASSRGLVHNEQFF. In DNA form, the CDR3 reads TGTGCCAGCAGCCGAGGACTAGTCCACAATGAGCAGTTCTTC.

This clone was picked up one time. V gene TRBV7-8 combines with J gene TRBJ2-1, with 8 bases fitting TRBD1. Unmatched junction bases numbered 4, after V lost 3 bases and J lost 9 bases. Germline CDR1 reads SGHVS; CDR2 reads FQNEAQ. The CDR3 is 13 residues long. CDR3 bases: TGTGCCAGCAGCTTTGACAGGGGAAGTGAGCAGTTCTTC. This gives the protein CASSFDRGSEQFF. The full variable domain, rest sourced from reference TRBV7-8 and TRBJ2-1, is GAGVSQSPRYKVAKRGQDVALRCDPISGHVSLFWYQQALGQGPEFLTYFQNEAQLDKSGLPSDRFFAERPEGSVSTLKIQRTQQEDSAVYLCASSFDRGSEQFFGPGTRLTVL.

This clone was recorded only once. J is TRBJ2-7 and V is TRBV27; 11 positions agree with TRBD2. CDR3 length: 16 residues. V lost 3 bases, J lost 3 bases, and 7 bases stayed unmatched. Germline-derived CDR1 and CDR2 are MNHEY and SMNVEV (reference sequence). For the CDR3, the DNA is TGTGCCAGCAGTTTGGCCCGACTAGCGGGGAACTACGAGCAGTACTTC. Amino acids: CASSLARLAGNYEQYF.

The chain is built from TRBV2 and TRBJ2-2, with D possibly being TRBD2 (6 bases). This CDR3 comprises 14 residues. Germline values: CDR1 SNHLY, CDR2 FYNNEI. Trimming took off 7 bases at V and 4 bases at J, with 13 bases between the two ends. This CDR3 reads CASTRDSATGELFF. The CDR3 bases are TGTGCCAGCACTCGGGACTCCGCCACCGGGGAGCTGTTTTTT.

The chain recombines TRBV7-2 with TRBJ1-2, with D maybe TRBD1 (5 bases). Germline CDR1 SGHTA, CDR2 FQGNSA. Trimming removed 1 base at V and 4 bases at J, with 7 bases between. The CDR3 is 13 residues long. CDR3 sequence (DNA): TGTGCCAGCAGCTTAGGGGGGGGCTATGGCTACACCTTC. Amino acid sequence: CASSLGGGYGYTF.

The chain combines TRBV4-1 with TRBJ2-3; D is perhaps TRBD2 (6 bases). V was pared by 0 bases and J by 3 bases, with 10 bases between. The germline CDR1 and CDR2 sequences are MGHRA and YSYEKL. This CDR3 comprises 15 residues. DNA of the CDR3: TGCGCCAGCAGCCAAGAGAACGGGAGAACAGATACGCAGTATTTT. It encodes CASSQENGRTDTQYF.